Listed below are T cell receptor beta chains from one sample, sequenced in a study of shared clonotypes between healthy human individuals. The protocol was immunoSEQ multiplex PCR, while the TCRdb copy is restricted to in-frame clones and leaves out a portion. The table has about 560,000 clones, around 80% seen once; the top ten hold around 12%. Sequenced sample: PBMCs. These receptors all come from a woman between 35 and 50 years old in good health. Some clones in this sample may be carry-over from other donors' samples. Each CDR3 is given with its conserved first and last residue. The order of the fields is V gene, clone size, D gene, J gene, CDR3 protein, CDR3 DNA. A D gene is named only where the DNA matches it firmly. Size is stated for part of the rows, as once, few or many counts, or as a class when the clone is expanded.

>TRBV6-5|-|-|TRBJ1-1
CASSYGGGSEAFF
TGTGCCAGCAGTTACGGCGGGGGGTCTGAAGCTTTCTTT
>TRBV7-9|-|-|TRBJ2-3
CASSPKDISFSTDTQYF
TGTGCCAGCAGCCCAAAGGACATTTCCTTCAGCACAGATACGCAGTATTTT
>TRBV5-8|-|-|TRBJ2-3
CASSPVRGDTQYF
TGTGCCAGCAGCCCTGTTAGGGGAGATACGCAGTATTTT
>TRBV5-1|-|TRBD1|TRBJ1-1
CASSSTTGGGLDTEAFF
TGCGCCAGCAGCTCCACGACAGGGGGTGGGCTCGACACTGAAGCTTTCTTT
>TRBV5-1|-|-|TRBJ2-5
CASSFGSGQETQYF
TGCGCCAGCAGCTTTGGGAGCGGACAAGAGACCCAGTACTTC
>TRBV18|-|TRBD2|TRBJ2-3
CASSPVAGGADTQYF
TGTGCCAGCTCACCAGTAGCGGGAGGCGCAGATACGCAGTATTTT
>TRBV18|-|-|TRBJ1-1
CASSPSIMNTEAFF
TGTGCCAGCTCACCTTCGATCATGAACACTGAAGCTTTCTTT
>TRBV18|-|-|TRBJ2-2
CASSPRASDLTGELFF
TGTGCCAGCTCACCGCGGGCTAGCGACCTCACCGGGGAGCTGTTTTTT
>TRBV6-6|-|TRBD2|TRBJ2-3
CASSYRAGGPGDTQYF
TGTGCCAGCAGTTACAGGGCGGGAGGGCCTGGAGATACGCAGTATTTT
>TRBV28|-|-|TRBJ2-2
CASSFYRMNTGELFF
TGTGCCAGCAGTTTTTACAGGATGAACACCGGGGAGCTGTTTTTT
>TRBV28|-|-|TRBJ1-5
CASTQPWTPYSNQPQHF
TGTGCCAGCACCCAACCCTGGACACCCTATAGCAATCAGCCCCAGCATTTT
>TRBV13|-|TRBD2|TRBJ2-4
CASSSQPRSTTSGRVGYIQYF
TGTGCCAGCAGCTCCCAACCCCGATCAACGACTAGCGGGAGGGTAGGATACATTCAGTACTTC
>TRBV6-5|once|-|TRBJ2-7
CASRRDAPPYEQYF
TGTGCCAGCAGGAGGGACGCGCCGCCCTACGAGCAGTACTTC
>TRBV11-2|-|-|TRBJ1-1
CASSSSLNTEAFF
TGTGCCAGCAGCTCCTCACTGAACACTGAAGCTTTCTTT
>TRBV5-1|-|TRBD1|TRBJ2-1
CASSSPGTGVNEQFF
TGCGCCAGCAGCTCTCCCGGGACAGGGGTTAATGAGCAGTTCTTC
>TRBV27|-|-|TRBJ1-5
CASSLSGLVADYSNQPQHF
TGTGCCAGCAGTTTATCTGGTCTAGTGGCAGATTATAGCAATCAGCCCCAGCATTTT
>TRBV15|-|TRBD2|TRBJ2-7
CATSRGGSSYEQYF
TGTGCCACCAGCAGAGGCGGGAGCTCCTACGAGCAGTACTTC
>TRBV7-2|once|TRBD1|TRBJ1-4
CASSRVTGGDEKLFF
TGTGCCAGCAGCCGTGTAACAGGGGGGGATGAAAAACTGTTTTTT
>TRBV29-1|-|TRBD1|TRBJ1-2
CSGGTVHGYTF
TGCAGCGGAGGGACAGTTCATGGCTACACCTTC
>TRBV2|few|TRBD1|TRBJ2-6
CASSPRDRVSGANVLTF
TGTGCCAGCTCCCCGAGGGACAGGGTCTCTGGGGCCAACGTCCTGACTTTC
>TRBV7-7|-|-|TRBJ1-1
CASSPGPDTEAFF
TGTGCCAGCAGCCCCGGACCCGACACTGAAGCTTTCTTT
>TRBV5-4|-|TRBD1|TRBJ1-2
CASSPQGGENYGYTF
TGTGCCAGCAGCCCTCAGGGGGGGGAGAACTATGGCTACACCTTC
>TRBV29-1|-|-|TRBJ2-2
CSVGGSGELFF
TGCAGCGTTGGGGGGTCCGGGGAGCTGTTTTTT
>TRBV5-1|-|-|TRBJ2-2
CASSTDRRNTGELFF
TGCGCCAGCAGTACGGACAGAAGGAACACCGGGGAGCTGTTTTTT
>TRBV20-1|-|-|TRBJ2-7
CSATGAYKQYF
TGCAGTGCTACAGGGGCCTACAAGCAGTACTTC
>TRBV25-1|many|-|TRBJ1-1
CASSEGKANTEAFF
TGTGCCAGCAGTGAAGGAAAAGCGAACACTGAAGCTTTCTTT
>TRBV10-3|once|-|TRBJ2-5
CAVSPEGETQYF
TGTGCCGTCTCGCCCGAGGGGGAGACCCAGTACTTC
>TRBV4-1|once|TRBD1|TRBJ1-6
CASSQEGGGAKNSPLHF
TGCGCCAGCAGCCAAGAGGGAGGGGGCGCGAAGAATTCACCCCTCCACTTT